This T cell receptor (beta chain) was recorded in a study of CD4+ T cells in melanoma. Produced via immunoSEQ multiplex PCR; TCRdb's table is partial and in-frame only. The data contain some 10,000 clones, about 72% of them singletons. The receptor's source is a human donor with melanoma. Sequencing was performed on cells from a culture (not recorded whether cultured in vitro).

Here the CDR3 DNA reads TGTGCCAGCAGTCCGAGTCGGTCCGGGGAGCTGTTTTTT. It encodes CASSPSRSGELFF. The chain has TRBV6-5 and TRBJ2-2; D gene ambiguous. Deletions cut 5 bases from V and 6 bases from J, with 10 bases between. Germline V gene data show CDR1 as MNHEY and CDR2 as SVGAGI. The CDR3 spans 13 residues.